This note documents a single T cell receptor beta chain sequence. Its antigen is not known. The data derive from a study of T cell repertoires in cytomegalovirus infection. Via MiXCR, TCRdb re-called the reads, giving one row per CDR3 protein. The sample carries about 920,000 distinct CDR3 sequences, roughly 30% recorded once. Study-wide results and limits: Dominating the ex vivo response were TCR beta clonotypes that were CMV-specific and HLA-C-restricted.

Germline CDR1 MDHEN, CDR2 SYDVKM. The CDR3 loop spans 14 amino acids. Trimming removed 5 bases at V and 11 bases at J, with 19 bases between. Material: cultured CD8+ T cells from PBMCs, obtained from culture after CMV antigen stimulation. The chain links TRBV28 to TRBJ1-5; D ambiguous. This TCR was recovered from a human donor in good health (CMV status not recorded). Some clones in this sample may be carry-over from other donors' samples. The CDR3 protein is CASSTPDGYLAQHF. The CDR3 bases are TGTGCCAGCAGTACCCCCGACGGATATCTGGCCCAGCATTTT.